Listed below are T cell receptor beta chains from one sample, sequenced in a study of cytomegalovirus exposure and HLA in healthy donors. The data were produced by immunoSEQ multiplex PCR, yet TCRdb's version contains in-frame clones alone and is incomplete. The data show roughly 120,000 clones, with 65% to 85% seen just once and more than 15% held by the top ten. The specimen was PBMCs. These TCRs come from a man in his fifties or sixties in good health and CMV-seropositive. The CDR3 runs from the conserved cysteine through the conserved F or W. Fields, in order: D gene, J gene, V gene, clone size, CDR3 protein, CDR3 DNA. The D gene is left open where the match is weak. For some rows the clone size is stated as once, few or many, or as a class when expanded; others skip it.

.	TRBJ2-7	TRBV5-6	.	CASSYSYEQYF	TGTGCCAGCAGCTACAGCTACGAGCAGTACTTC
.	TRBJ1-1	TRBV6-5	few	CASSVSENTEAFF	TGTGCCAGCAGTGTCAGCGAGAACACTGAAGCTTTCTTT
TRBD1	TRBJ1-2	TRBV19	.	CASSTPGQADPNYGYTF	TGTGCCAGTAGTACCCCGGGACAGGCGGATCCTAACTATGGCTACACCTTC
TRBD1	TRBJ1-2	TRBV4-3	.	CASSRIGTGDNYGYTF	TGCGCCAGCAGCCGAATCGGGACAGGGGATAACTATGGCTACACCTTC
TRBD1	TRBJ1-2	TRBV2	.	CASSDNRGQNYGYTF	TGTGCCAGCAGTGACAACCGGGGACAGAACTATGGCTACACCTTC
.	TRBJ1-4	TRBV28	.	CAGSAGARHEKLFF	TGTGCCGGATCTGCAGGGGCCAGACATGAAAAACTGTTTTTT
TRBD1	TRBJ2-7	TRBV6-5	few	CASSPGTGDYEQYF	TGTGCCAGCTCGCCCGGGACAGGGGATTACGAGCAGTACTTC
.	TRBJ2-3	TRBV9	.	CASSPVFPDTQYF	TGTGCCAGCAGCCCGGTGTTCCCAGATACGCAGTATTTT
.	TRBJ1-6	TRBV7-8	once	CASREETYNSPLHF	TGTGCCAGCCGCGAGGAGACCTATAATTCACCCCTCCACTTT
TRBD2	TRBJ2-3	TRBV2	.	CASKFRGPSGGTSTDTQYF	TGTGCCAGCAAGTTCCGAGGCCCTAGCGGGGGTACTAGCACAGATACGCAGTATTTT
.	TRBJ2-3	TRBV7-2	.	CASTQGGVGTDTQYF	TGTGCCAGCACCCAGGGCGGGGTCGGCACAGATACGCAGTATTTT
.	TRBJ1-3	TRBV5-4	.	CASSLRDKGRGNTIYF	TGTGCCAGCAGCTTGAGGGACAAGGGCCGAGGAAACACCATATATTTT
.	TRBJ2-5	TRBV4-1	.	CASSQVGGLEQYF	TGCGCCAGCAGCCAAGTCGGAGGGCTGGAGCAGTACTTC